The next 10 T cell receptor beta chains were all read from a single sample in a study of blood T cell repertoires in COVID-19. The data were produced by immunoSEQ multiplex PCR, yet TCRdb's version contains in-frame clones alone and is incomplete. The sample includes approximately 53,000 clones, 65% to 90% of them seen just once. Sequences were obtained from peripheral blood. The receptors stem from a woman in her fifties or sixties with acute or convalescent COVID-19.

This chain links TRBV2 with TRBJ1-1; D is undetermined. V lost 7 bases to trimming and J lost 7 bases, with 10 bases between them. Germline V CDR1 and CDR2: SNHLY, FYNNEI. The CDR3 loop spans 11 amino acids. The CDR3 reads CASKYRSEAFF. For the CDR3, the DNA is TGTGCCAGCAAATATAGGAGTGAAGCTTTCTTT.

V gene TRBV7-9 combines with J gene TRBJ1-2; D remains ambiguous. Germline CDR1 reads SEHNR; CDR2 reads FQNEAQ (reference sequence). This CDR3 contains 13 residues. V was pared by 4 bases and J by 5 bases, with 11 bases between. Here the CDR3 DNA reads TGTGCCAGCAGCTCCCGAACTACTTATGGCTACACCTTC. Its translation is CASSSRTTYGYTF. Using reference TRBV7-9 and TRBJ1-2 for the parts outside the CDR3, the full variable domain is DTGVSQNPRHKITKRGQNVTFRCDPISEHNRLYWYRQTLGQGPEFLTYFQNEAQLEKSRLLSDRFSAERPKGSFSTLEIQRTEQGDSAMYLCASSSRTTYGYTFGSGTRLTVV.

The J gene is TRBJ2-2, the V gene TRBV5-1, with D maybe TRBD1 (5 bases). Per the germline V gene, CDR1 is SGHRS and CDR2 is YFSETQ. This CDR3 has 16 amino acids. V was trimmed by 0 bases and J by 11 bases, leaving 20 bases between them. The CDR3 region is CASSLDRMEHRRELFF. CDR3 nucleotide sequence: TGCGCCAGCAGCTTGGACAGGATGGAACACCGGCGAGAGCTGTTTTTT. The full variable domain, completed using reference TRBV5-1 and TRBJ2-2, is KAGVTQTPRYLIKTRGQQVTLSCSPISGHRSVSWYQQTPGQGLQFLFEYFSETQRNKGNFPGRFSGRQFSNSRSEMNVSTLELGDSALYLCASSLDRMEHRRELFFGEGSRLTVL.

Here the CDR3 DNA reads TGTGCCAGCAGCGCCGAGAGGACAGGTTGGGTGCTTGGCTACACCTTC. Translated: CASSAERTGWVLGYTF. The rearrangement links TRBV9 to TRBJ1-2; 7 nucleotides align to TRBD1. Germline assignment: CDR1 SGDLS and CDR2 YYNGEE. Losses at the gene ends were 3 bases for V and 7 bases for J; bases not matched to a gene: 15. The CDR3 is 16 amino acids.

V is TRBV6-6 and J is TRBJ1-1; D remains ambiguous. The germline CDR1 and CDR2 sequences are MNHNY and SVGAGI (reference sequence). The CDR3 has 11 amino acids. V lost 8 bases to trimming and J lost 3 bases, with 7 bases between them. The CDR3 DNA follows: TGTGCCAGCCACTGGTACACTGAAGCTTTCTTT. Protein sequence: CASHWYTEAFF.

The V call is TRBV7-8, the J call TRBJ1-1, with D unresolved. The CDR3 runs 15 residues. Germline V gene sequence: CDR1 SGHVS, CDR2 FQNEAQ. With 5 bases removed from V and 1 base from J, the gap between germline ends came to 14 bases. CDR3 coding DNA: TGTGCCAGCAGCCACCGGGAAGGATGGAACACTGAAGCTTTCTTT. It translates to CASSHREGWNTEAFF.

The chain joins TRBV2 to TRBJ1-5, with TRBD1 matching over 7 bases. CDR1 is SNHLY and CDR2 is FYNNEI in the germline V gene. The CDR3 runs to 15 residues. The J segment lost 4 bases and the V segment lost 5 bases, leaving 8 bases of the junction unmatched. CDR3 coding DNA: TGTGCCAGCAGTTTACAGGGGAAGCCAAATCAGCCCCAGCATTTT. It translates to CASSLQGKPNQPQHF. Using reference TRBV2 and TRBJ1-5 for the parts outside the CDR3, the full variable domain is EPEVTQTPSHQVTQMGQEVILRCVPISNHLYFYWYRQILGQKVEFLVSFYNNEISEKSEIFDDQFSVERPDGSNFTLKIRSTKLEDSAMYFCASSLQGKPNQPQHFGDGTRLSIL.

The chain joins TRBV19 to TRBJ2-1, with 12 bases that match TRBD2. Germline CDR1 is LNHDA and CDR2 is SQIVND (reference sequence). Unmatched junction bases numbered 7, after V lost 7 bases and J lost 3 bases. The CDR3 covers 16 residues. This CDR3 is CASTLGTSGFYNEQFF. The CDR3 coding sequence is TGTGCCAGTACCCTGGGGACTAGCGGGTTCTACAATGAGCAGTTCTTC.

For this clone: Its ends do not fully match the called genes, so a read error is possible. The chain couples TRBV7-7 to TRBJ2-3; perhaps TRBD2 as D (5 bases). Germline CDR1 is SSHAT and CDR2 is FNYEAQ (reference sequence). The CDR3 loop spans 14 amino acids. The chain's CDR3 is CASSLRGTADTQYF. The DNA for the CDR3 is TGTGCTAGCAGCTTACGGGGAACTGCAGATACGCAGTATTTT.

The chain couples TRBV3-1 (or the pseudogene TRBV3-2) to TRBJ1-4; D is unresolved. Per the germline V gene, CDR1 is LGHDT and CDR2 is YNNKEL (reference sequence). The CDR3 is made up of 14 amino acids. Trimming pared 3 bases from V and 0 bases from J, leaving 5 bases between. The CDR3 spells CASSQRSTNEKLFF. Written as DNA, the CDR3 is TGTGCCAGCAGCCAGCGTTCAACTAATGAAAAACTGTTTTTT.